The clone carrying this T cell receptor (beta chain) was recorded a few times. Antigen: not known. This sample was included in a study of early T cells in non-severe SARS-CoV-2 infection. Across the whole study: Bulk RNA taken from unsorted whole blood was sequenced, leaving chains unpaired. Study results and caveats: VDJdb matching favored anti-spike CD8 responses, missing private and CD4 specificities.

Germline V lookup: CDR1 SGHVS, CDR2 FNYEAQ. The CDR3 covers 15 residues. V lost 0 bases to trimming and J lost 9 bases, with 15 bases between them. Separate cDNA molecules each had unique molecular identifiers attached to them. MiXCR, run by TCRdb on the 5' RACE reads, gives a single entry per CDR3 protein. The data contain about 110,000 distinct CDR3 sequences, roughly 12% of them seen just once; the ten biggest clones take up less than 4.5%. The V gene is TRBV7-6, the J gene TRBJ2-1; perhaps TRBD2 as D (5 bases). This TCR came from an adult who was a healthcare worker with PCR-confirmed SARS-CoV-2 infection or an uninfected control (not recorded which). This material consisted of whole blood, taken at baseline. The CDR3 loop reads CASSLAHDLAGEQFF. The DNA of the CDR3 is TGTGCCAGCAGCTTAGCCCACGATCTAGCCGGTGAGCAGTTCTTC.